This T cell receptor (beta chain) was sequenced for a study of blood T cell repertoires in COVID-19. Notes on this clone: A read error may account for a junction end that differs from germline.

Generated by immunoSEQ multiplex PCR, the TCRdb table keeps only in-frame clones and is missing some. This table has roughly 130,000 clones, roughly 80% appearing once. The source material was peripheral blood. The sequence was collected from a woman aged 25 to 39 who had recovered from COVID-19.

CDR3 coding DNA: TGTGCCAGCATGGGAGGGATGTACAGTGAGCAGTTCTTC. This translates into CASMGGMYSEQFF. This chain uses TRBV2 with TRBJ2-1, with 7 bases aligning to TRBD2. The CDR3 is 13 amino acids. Germline V gene data show CDR1 as SNHLY and CDR2 as FYNNEI.